This T cell receptor (beta chain) was captured by sequencing in a study of OX40 agonist ivuxolimab in advanced cancers. Turning to the study itself: The patients' treatment was ivuxolimab, an agonistic anti-OX40 (CD134) antibody.

Peripheral blood came from all dose cohorts at three timepoints. The data were produced by immunoSEQ multiplex PCR, yet TCRdb's version contains in-frame clones alone and is incomplete. Counted here are roughly 40,000 clones, approximately 86% occurring once; the ten biggest clones make up around a fifth. Trimming took off 3 bases at V and 4 bases at J, with 13 bases between the two ends. The CDR3 totals 13 residues. Germline-derived CDR1 and CDR2 are GTSNPN and SVGIG (reference sequence). The sequenced sample was CD4+ or CD8+ T cells sorted from blood, obtained in a trial of the OX40 agonist ivuxolimab. This receptor was obtained from an adult with an advanced solid tumor such as melanoma, head and neck, liver or kidney cancer. The chain has TRBV30 and TRBJ2-7; D possibly corresponds to TRBD2 (6 bases). CDR3 sequence (DNA): TGTGCCTGGAGACCCGGGAGCCGTTACGAGCAGTACTTC. It codes for CAWRPGSRYEQYF.